These T cell receptor beta chains were read from a single sample in a study of technical replicates of blood from a few donors. This table comes from immunoSEQ multiplex PCR, and its TCRdb copy is limited to in-frame clones, with some not included. Seen here are approximately 69,000 clones, roughly 96% observed once, and the top ten hold approximately 0.21%. The specimen was T cells isolated from PBMCs. These receptor sequences come from a human donor in good health. Both conserved end residues are part of each CDR3. The D gene is left open where the match is weak. Some rows have no size entry. The others give once, few or many, or a class for an expanded clone.

d_gene | j_gene | v_gene | abundance | CDR3nt | CDR3aa
TRBD1 | TRBJ1-4 | TRBV28 | once | TGTGCCAGCAGTCCTCCGGGACAGGGTAATGAAAAACTGTTTTTT | CASSPPGQGNEKLFF
- | TRBJ1-4 | TRBV6-5 | - | TGTGCCAGCAGTCGCCAAGGGACAATCGAAAAACTGTTTTTT | CASSRQGTIEKLFF
- | TRBJ2-6 | TRBV27 | - | TGTGCCAGCAGTCGAATAGCAGGGCCTCTCGGGGCCAACGTCCTGACTTTC | CASSRIAGPLGANVLTF
- | TRBJ1-1 | TRBV7-2 | - | TGTGCCAGCAGCTTCGGGATGGTATCCACTGAAGCTTTCTTT | CASSFGMVSTEAFF
- | TRBJ2-7 | TRBV28 | - | TGTGCCAGCAGTCGGATATCGACAGGCCGCTACGAGCAGTACTTC | CASSRISTGRYEQYF
- | TRBJ2-2 | TRBV27 | - | TGTGCCAGCAGTTCCTTGACCGGGGAGCTGTTTTTT | CASSSLTGELFF
TRBD1 | TRBJ1-4 | TRBV19 | - | TGTGCCAGTAGTCCGGGACAGGGAGCTAATGAAAAACTGTTTTTT | CASSPGQGANEKLFF
TRBD1 | TRBJ2-7 | TRBV5-1 | - | TGCGCCAGCAGCTTGGTGCGACAGGGGTTCCACGAGCAGTACTTC | CASSLVRQGFHEQYF
- | TRBJ2-2 | TRBV19 | - | TGTGCCAGTAGTGGGGGGGCGGCCCAGAACACCGGGGAGCTGTTTTTT | CASSGGAAQNTGELFF
TRBD1 | TRBJ2-7 | TRBV12-5 | - | TGTGCTAGTGGTTCCACAGGGGCCAGCTACGAGCAGTACTTC | CASGSTGASYEQYF
- | TRBJ1-5 | TRBV7-8 | - | TGTGCCAGCAGCTTATTACGGGAATATAGGCGTCAGCCCCAGCATTTT | CASSLLREYRRQPQHF
- | TRBJ2-3 | TRBV7-6 | - | TGTGCCAGCAGCCCTTGGGGGGGGCTGACAGATACGCAGTATTTT | CASSPWGGLTDTQYF
TRBD1 | TRBJ1-2 | TRBV2 | - | TGTGCCAGCAGTGGGGACAGGGGGCCTGGCTACACCTTC | CASSGDRGPGYTF
- | TRBJ2-5 | TRBV5-4 | - | TGTGCCAGCAGCTTGTTTGTTGACAGTGGGGAGACCCAGTACTTC | CASSLFVDSGETQYF
- | TRBJ2-7 | TRBV28 | - | TGTGCCAGCAGTTTACGTCGGGCAGGGTGGGCCTACGAGCAGTACTTC | CASSLRRAGWAYEQYF
- | TRBJ1-3 | TRBV19 | - | TGTGCCAGTAGTCCACAACCAGTTTTCGTATCTGGAAACACCATATATTTT | CASSPQPVFVSGNTIYF
TRBD1 | TRBJ1-2 | TRBV7-2 | - | TGTGCCAGCAACTCACTTGGGACAGCAATTAACTATGGCTACACCTTC | CASNSLGTAINYGYTF
- | TRBJ1-2 | TRBV5-1 | - | TGCGCCAGCACAGCAGGTGGTAACGGCTACACCTTC | CASTAGGNGYTF
TRBD1 | TRBJ2-7 | TRBV7-2 | once | TGTGCCAGCAGCCGGGACAGCCCCTACGAGCAGTACTTC | CASSRDSPYEQYF
TRBD2 | TRBJ2-7 | TRBV4-1 | - | TGCGCCAGCAGCCAAGAGGTCCCAGCGGGAGCCCACGAGCAGTACTTC | CASSQEVPAGAHEQYF
- | TRBJ2-7 | TRBV28 | - | TGTGCCAGCAGTCTCGACAGTAAGGGGCCCTACGAGCAGTACTTC | CASSLDSKGPYEQYF
TRBD1 | TRBJ1-2 | TRBV11-2 | - | TGTGCCAGCAGGTCCGCCGGGACAGGGGGCTATGGCTACACCTTC | CASRSAGTGGYGYTF
TRBD2 | TRBJ2-5 | TRBV4-1 | - | TGCGCCAGCAGCCAAGACACCGGGACTAGGGAGACCCAGTACTTC | CASSQDTGTRETQYF
TRBD2 | TRBJ2-1 | TRBV5-1 | - | TGCGCCAGCAGCTTTGGGGGGAGGGTTACAAGTGAGCAGTTCTTC | CASSFGGRVTSEQFF
TRBD2 | TRBJ2-7 | TRBV28 | - | TGTGCCAGCAGACCACCGGGACTAGCGGGAGTCTCCTACGAGCAGTACTTC | CASRPPGLAGVSYEQYF
TRBD2 | TRBJ2-2 | TRBV28 | - | TGTGCCAGCAGTTCGCCTAGCGGGGCCCGGTTCGGGGAGCTGTTTTTT | CASSSPSGARFGELFF
TRBD1 | TRBJ2-5 | TRBV5-1 | - | TGCGCCAGCAGCTCCGGACAGGGCCAAGAGACCCAGTACTTC | CASSSGQGQETQYF
- | TRBJ2-5 | TRBV7-6 | - | TGTGCCAGCAGCCATCAACGACAGAGCCAAGAGACCCAGTACTTC | CASSHQRQSQETQYF
- | TRBJ2-5 | TRBV13 | - | TGTGCCAGCAGCTCGCCAGGCGAAGAGACCCAGTACTTC | CASSSPGEETQYF
- | TRBJ2-2 | TRBV6-1 | - | TGTGCCAGCAGTGATGGGCCTGGGAAGCGGACCGGGGAGCTGTTTTTT | CASSDGPGKRTGELFF
TRBD1 | TRBJ1-2 | TRBV7-9 | once | TGTGCCAGCAGCCCGCAGGGGGGCTCCTATGGCTACACCTTC | CASSPQGGSYGYTF
TRBD2 | TRBJ2-7 | TRBV28 | - | TGTGCCAGCGCGCGGACAGTAACTCCGGGACTAGCGGCGTACGAGCAGTACTTC | CASARTVTPGLAAYEQYF
TRBD1 | TRBJ2-1 | TRBV19 | - | TGTGCCAGTAGTATGAGTCCAGGGGGCACGGGCAATGAGCAGTTCTTC | CASSMSPGGTGNEQFF
- | TRBJ1-1 | TRBV2 | - | TGTGCCAGCAGGTCATTAGGAGTTGATACCACTGAAGCTTTCTTT | CASRSLGVDTTEAFF